The subject of this entry is one TCR beta chain. V lost 5 bases and J 4 bases, leaving 15 bases between the germline ends. This CDR3 is built from 15 residues. CDR1 and CDR2 from the germline V gene are LNHDA and SQIVND (reference sequence). RNA totalling about 0.45 to 1 ug underwent reverse transcription with random hexamers. An immunoSEQ multiplex PCR amplified TCR beta CDR3 over 54 Vbeta and 13 Jbeta. TCRdb re-called the immunoSEQ multiplex PCR reads with MiXCR, one entry per CDR3 protein. The sample gives 15,000 to 20,000 distinct CDR3 sequences, around 95% of which show up once; more than 0.2% is in the top ten. The data derive from a study of CD8 T cells in Susac syndrome.

This TCR came from a human donor in good health. Sequencing input: CD8+ T cells from PBMCs. This rearrangement joins TRBV19 to TRBJ1-5; D gene ambiguous. The CDR3 region is CASSLDGRLNQPQHF. CDR3 DNA: TGTGCCAGTAGTTTGGACGGACGCTTAAATCAGCCCCAGCATTTT.